A single sample gave rise to the 2 T cell receptor beta chains below, sequenced in a study of beta chain features in type 1 diabetes. TCRB transcripts that were expressed got sequenced, as all of the isolated RNA had been reverse transcribed. Assay used: immunoSEQ multiplex PCR; TCRdb lists only in-frame clones, some missing. Of roughly 450,000 clones in the sample, around 10% are singletons; the top ten hold approximately 0.05%. The sequencing input was naive CD4+ T cells from blood. The receptors originated from a woman younger than 30 in good health.

The V gene is TRBV14, the J gene TRBJ2-5; 9 nucleotides match TRBD2. Germline CDR1 reads SGHDN; CDR2 reads FVKESK. CDR3 length: 15 amino acids. Trimming cost V 2 bases and J 4 bases; bases outside gene matches: 5. In DNA, the CDR3 is TGTGCCAGCAGCCAATGGAGAGCGGGAGGAGAGACCCAGTACTTC. Translating gives CASSQWRAGGETQYF. Together with reference TRBV14 and TRBJ2-5, the CDR3 gives the full variable domain: EAGVTQFPSHSVIEKGQTVTLRCDPISGHDNLYWYRRVMGKEIKFLLHFVKESKQDESGMPNNRFLAERTGGTYSTLKVQPAELEDSGVYFCASSQWRAGGETQYFGPGTRLLVL.

This clone has just a few counts. This CDR3 reads CKPPRGAPYEQYV. CDR3 DNA sequence: TGCAAACCCCCTAGGGGGGCCCCCTACGAGCAGTACGTC. The rearrangement joins TRBV29-1 to TRBJ2-7; D assignment may be TRBD1 or TRBD2 (6 bases each). The CDR3 runs to 13 residues. The germline CDR1 and CDR2 sequences are SQVTM and ANQGSEA.